These 20 T cell receptor beta chains share one sample of origin, sequenced in a study of blood T cell repertoires in COVID-19. This table comes from immunoSEQ multiplex PCR, and its TCRdb copy is limited to in-frame clones, with some not included. The data contain about 330,000 clones, approximately 88% of them singletons. Source material: peripheral blood. Receptor source: a man in his thirties or forties with COVID-19, enrolled during active disease.

V gene TRBV19 combines with J gene TRBJ2-3; TRBD1 agrees at 7 bases. CDR1 LNHDA and CDR2 SQIVND come from the germline V gene (reference sequence). The CDR3 is made up of 15 amino acids. V gave up 3 bases and J gave up 3 bases; unmatched junction bases: 6. The CDR3 DNA is TGTGCCAGTAGTATCCCCCACAGGGGAACAGATACGCAGTATTTT. This translates into CASSIPHRGTDTQYF.

The chain joins TRBV19 to TRBJ2-5; perhaps TRBD1 as D (5 bases). CDR1 and CDR2 from the germline V gene are LNHDA and SQIVND (reference sequence). The CDR3 consists of 14 residues. Trimming removed 5 bases from V and 5 bases from J, with 15 bases in between. The CDR3 loop reads CASSRTRVWETQYF. The CDR3 nucleotides read TGTGCCAGTAGTCGGACCAGGGTGTGGGAGACCCAGTACTTC.

The rearrangement joins TRBV27 to TRBJ1-2; 12 positions agree with TRBD1. Germline assignment: CDR1 MNHEY and CDR2 SMNVEV (reference sequence). This CDR3 contains 19 residues. The J segment lost 1 base and the V segment lost 4 bases, leaving 13 bases of the junction unmatched. CDR3 sequence (DNA): TGTGCCAGCAGTTCGGGACAGGGGGCCATGAGTTTAAGTAACTATGGCTACACCTTC. Amino acid sequence: CASSSGQGAMSLSNYGYTF.

The V call is TRBV7-3, the J call TRBJ1-3; no definite D call. Germline V gene data show CDR1 as SGHTA and CDR2 as FQGTGA. CDR3 length: 13 amino acids. V lost 2 bases and J lost 0, with 2 bases in between. CDR3 nucleotide sequence: TGTGCCAGCAGCTTACTCTCTGGAAACACCATATATTTT. Translated: CASSLLSGNTIYF. Filled out from reference TRBV7-3 and TRBJ1-3, the complete variable domain reads GAGVSQTPSNKVTEKGKYVELRCDPISGHTALYWYRQSLGQGPEFLIYFQGTGAADDSGLPNDRFFAVRPEGSVSTLKIQRTERGDSAVYLCASSLLSGNTIYFGEGSWLTVV.

The gene calls are TRBV7-2 and TRBJ1-1; 8 nucleotides line up with TRBD1. V shed 1 base, J shed 4 bases, and the junction held 11 bases outside the gene matches. CDR1 is SGHTA, CDR2 FQGNSA, per germline. This CDR3 region has 17 residues. The CDR3 bases are TGTGCCAGCAGCTTAGGAGGGGCCAGGGGGCGATCCACTGAAGCTTTCTTT. It specifies CASSLGGARGRSTEAFF.

This rearrangement joins TRBV27 to TRBJ2-3; 7 nucleotides line up with TRBD1. Germline trimming cut 4 bases from V and 2 bases from J; bases unmatched to any gene: 9. The CDR3 has 16 amino acids. Germline V gene sequence: CDR1 MNHEY, CDR2 SMNVEV (reference sequence). The CDR3 spells CASSSGTGDVTDTQYF. As DNA, the CDR3 is TGTGCCAGCAGTTCAGGAACAGGGGACGTCACAGATACGCAGTATTTT.

The V call is TRBV11-3, the J call TRBJ2-2; 7 bases are a match to TRBD1. The CDR3 is made up of 17 amino acids. J gave up 2 bases and V 0 bases, and 6 bases lay outside the gene matches. Germline values: CDR1 SGHNT, CDR2 YENEEA. In DNA form, the CDR3 reads TGTGCCAGCAGCTTAGATCTCGGGACAGTAAACACCGGGGAGCTGTTTTTT. This sequence encodes CASSLDLGTVNTGELFF.

This clone was detected once. The J gene is TRBJ2-3, the V gene TRBV5-4, with unresolved D. Germline loops: CDR1 SGHNT, CDR2 YYREEE (reference sequence). V was pared by 1 base and J by 0 bases, with 9 bases between. This CDR3 region has 15 residues. DNA of the CDR3: TGTGCCAGCAGCTTGTTGTCTCAGAGCACAGATACGCAGTATTTT. It codes for CASSLLSQSTDTQYF.

The chain has TRBV18 and TRBJ1-2; TRBD1 agrees at 10 bases. After removal of 3 bases from V and 4 bases from J, the junction contained 5 bases not matched to a gene. The CDR3 is 15 residues long. CDR1 and CDR2 from the germline V gene are KGHSH and LQKENI. CDR3 sequence: CASSPTGGLFYGYTF. CDR3 DNA sequence: TGTGCCAGCTCACCGACAGGGGGCTTATTCTATGGCTACACCTTC.

This clone was picked up one time. The genes are TRBV7-3 and TRBJ1-1; TRBD1 agrees at 10 bases. Germline V gives CDR1 SGHTA, CDR2 FQGTGA. The CDR3 spans 15 residues. Trimming at V came to 0 bases and at J to 6 bases, leaving 4 bases not matched to a gene. The DNA of the CDR3 is TGTGCCAGCAGCTTAACGGGACAGGGGTTGGCTGAAGCTTTCTTT. Protein product: CASSLTGQGLAEAFF.

The V gene is TRBV6-5, the J gene TRBJ1-6, with a weak D call TRBD1 (6 bases). Between the trimmed V and J ends, which lost 7 bases and 5 bases, there was a span of 15 bases. Germline values: CDR1 MNHEY, CDR2 SVGAGI. The CDR3 loop spans 15 amino acids. DNA of the CDR3: TGTGCCAGCAAAAACAGGGCGTCTAATAATTCACCCCTCCACTTT. As protein: CASKNRASNNSPLHF.

This chain links TRBV27 with TRBJ2-7; D is possibly TRBD2 (7 bases). The V gene lost 2 bases and the J gene lost 4 bases, with 15 bases spanning the gap. The length of the CDR3 is 15 residues. CDR1 MNHEY and CDR2 SMNVEV come from the germline V gene (reference sequence). CDR3 residues: CASSLRGGGKYEQYF. The CDR3 DNA is TGTGCCAGCAGTTTACGAGGGGGGGGTAAATACGAGCAGTACTTC.

The chain employs TRBV12-5 and TRBJ2-2; D remains unclear. From germline, CDR1 is LGHNT and CDR2 FRNRAP. The germline V and J ends were trimmed by 2 bases and 6 bases, with 10 bases remaining between them. CDR3 size: 14 residues. The CDR3 nucleotides are TGTGCTAGTGGTTTGTCAGGTATCGCCGGGGAGCTGTTTTTT. Its protein is CASGLSGIAGELFF.

The chain is built from TRBV28 and TRBJ2-7; 7 bases match TRBD1. The CDR3 contains 11 residues. The germline V gene has CDR1 MDHEN and CDR2 SYDVKM. Trimming took 2 bases from V and 9 from J; bases not matched to a gene: 1. Here the CDR3 DNA reads TGTGCCAGCAGTTTAAGGGACAGGCAGTACTTC. Amino acid sequence: CASSLRDRQYF.

The V and J genes are TRBV3-1 (or the pseudogene TRBV3-2) and TRBJ2-1, with 10 bases matching TRBD2. The CDR3 length is 16 residues. The germline V gene encodes CDR1 LGHDT and CDR2 YNNKEL (reference sequence). Trimming cost V 4 bases and J 10 bases; bases outside gene matches: 13. In DNA, the CDR3 is TGTGCCAGCAGCCCCCCAGGTAGCGGGAGGAGTGGCGAGCAGTTCTTC. Protein sequence: CASSPPGSGRSGEQFF.

This rearrangement joins TRBV6-5 to TRBJ2-1, with TRBD2 matching 8 bases. This CDR3 region has 15 residues. Per germline, CDR1 MNHEY and CDR2 SVGAGI. Unmatched junction bases numbered 0, after V lost 0 bases and J lost 2 bases. CDR3 nucleotides: TGTGCCAGCAGTTACTCAGCGGGGGCCTACAATGAGCAGTTCTTC. It encodes CASSYSAGAYNEQFF.

The J gene is TRBJ2-3, the V gene TRBV2, with TRBD2 matching 12 bases. The germline V gene encodes CDR1 SNHLY and CDR2 FYNNEI. The V gene end was trimmed by 5 bases and the J gene end by 2 bases; junction bases not matched to a gene: 5. The CDR3 is 16 amino acids. The CDR3 loop is CASSFGLAGTTDTQYF. The CDR3 DNA reads as TGTGCCAGCAGTTTCGGACTAGCGGGGACCACAGATACGCAGTATTTT. Full variable domain (remainder filled in from reference TRBV2 and TRBJ2-3): EPEVTQTPSHQVTQMGQEVILRCVPISNHLYFYWYRQILGQKVEFLVSFYNNEISEKSEIFDDQFSVERPDGSNFTLKIRSTKLEDSAMYFCASSFGLAGTTDTQYFGPGTRLTVL.

The chain carries TRBV7-9 and TRBJ1-2; possibly TRBD1 for D (5 bases). Germline V CDR1 and CDR2: SEHNR, FQNEAQ (reference sequence). The CDR3 is made up of 14 amino acids. V lost 2 bases and J lost 4, with 11 bases in between. CDR3 residues: CASSLSQGGYGYTF. CDR3 coding DNA: TGTGCCAGCAGCTTATCCCAGGGAGGCTATGGCTACACCTTC.

This chain joins TRBV10-1 and TRBJ2-5; D may be TRBD2 (5 bases). This CDR3 contains 14 residues. V lost 5 bases, J lost 1 base, and 11 bases lay in between. The germline CDR1 and CDR2 sequences are WNHNN and SYGVQD (reference sequence). CDR3 DNA sequence: TGCGCCAGCAGTTCTATAGGGAGCCAAGAGACCCAGTACTTC. Its protein product is CASSSIGSQETQYF.

The V call is TRBV27, the J call TRBJ1-5, with 7 nucleotides matching TRBD1. V lost 5 bases and J lost 5; bases outside the gene matches: 9. The CDR3 is 15 amino acids. Germline CDR1 and CDR2: MNHEY and SMNVEV (reference sequence). CDR3 region: CASSASGQAYQPQHF. The CDR3 DNA follows: TGTGCCAGCAGTGCCTCAGGACAGGCTTATCAGCCCCAGCATTTT.